The clone carrying this T cell receptor (beta chain) was picked up many times. What it binds is not known. CDR1 and CDR2 (germline): SGHTA, FQGNSA. The CDR3 is made up of 16 amino acids. Trimming took 3 bases from V and 9 from J, leaving 18 bases between them. This sample is part of a study of early T cells in non-severe SARS-CoV-2 infection. The wider study: The input, bulk RNA from unsorted whole blood, was sequenced, and chains were unpaired. Study-wide results and limits: Sequences matched to VDJdb favored anti-spike CD8 responses, while private and CD4 specificities were missed.

Separate cDNA molecules each had unique molecular identifiers attached to them. One entry per CDR3 protein results from TCRdb running MiXCR on the 5' RACE reads. The sample lists tens of thousands of distinct CDR3 sequences, around 6.6% occurring once. Sequences were obtained from whole blood. This clonotype originated in an adult who was a healthcare worker with PCR-confirmed SARS-CoV-2 infection or an uninfected control (not recorded which). The chain is built from TRBV7-2 and TRBJ1-6, with D maybe TRBD1 (6 bases). CDR3 in DNA: TGTGCCAGCAGCTTGGACAGAACCACGTGGCGTTCACCCCTCCACTTT. Translating it yields CASSLDRTTWRSPLHF. Complete variable domain (other parts from reference TRBV7-2 and TRBJ1-6): GAGVSQSPSNKVTEKGKDVELRCDPISGHTALYWYRQSLGQGLEFLIYFQGNSAPDKSGLPSDRFSAERTGGSVSTLTIQRTQQEDSAVYLCASSLDRTTWRSPLHFGNGTRLTVT.